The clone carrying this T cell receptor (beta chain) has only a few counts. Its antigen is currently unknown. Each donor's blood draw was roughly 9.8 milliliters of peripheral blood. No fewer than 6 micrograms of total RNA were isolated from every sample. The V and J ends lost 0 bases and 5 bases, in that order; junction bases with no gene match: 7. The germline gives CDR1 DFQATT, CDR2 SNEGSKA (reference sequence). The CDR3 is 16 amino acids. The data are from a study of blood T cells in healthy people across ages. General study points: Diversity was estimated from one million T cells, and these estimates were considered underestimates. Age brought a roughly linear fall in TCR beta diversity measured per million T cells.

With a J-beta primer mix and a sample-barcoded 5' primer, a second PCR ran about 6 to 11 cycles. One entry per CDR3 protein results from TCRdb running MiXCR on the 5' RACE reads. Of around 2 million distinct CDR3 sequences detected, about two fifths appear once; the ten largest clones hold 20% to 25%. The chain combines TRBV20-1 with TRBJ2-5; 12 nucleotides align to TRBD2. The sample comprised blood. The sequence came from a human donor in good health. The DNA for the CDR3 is TGCAGTGCTAGAGATCCTCGGACTAGCGGGAAGGAGACCCAGTACTTC. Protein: CSARDPRTSGKETQYF.